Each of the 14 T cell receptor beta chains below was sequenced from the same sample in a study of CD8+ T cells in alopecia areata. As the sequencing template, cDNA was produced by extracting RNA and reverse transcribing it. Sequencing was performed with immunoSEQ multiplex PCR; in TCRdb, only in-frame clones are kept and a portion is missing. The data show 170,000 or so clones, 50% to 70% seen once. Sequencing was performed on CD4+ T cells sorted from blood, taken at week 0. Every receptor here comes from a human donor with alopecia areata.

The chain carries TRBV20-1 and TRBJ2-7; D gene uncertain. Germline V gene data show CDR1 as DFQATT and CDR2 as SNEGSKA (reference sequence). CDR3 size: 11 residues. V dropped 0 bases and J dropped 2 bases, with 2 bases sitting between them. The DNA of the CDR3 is TGCAGTGCTAGAGACACCTACGAGCAGTACTTC. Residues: CSARDTYEQYF.

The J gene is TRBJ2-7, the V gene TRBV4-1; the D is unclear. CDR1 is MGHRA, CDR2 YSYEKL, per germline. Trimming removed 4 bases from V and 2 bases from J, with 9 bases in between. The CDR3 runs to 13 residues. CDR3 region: CASSLGPTYEQYF. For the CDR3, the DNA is TGCGCCAGCAGCCTCGGGCCGACCTACGAGCAGTACTTC.

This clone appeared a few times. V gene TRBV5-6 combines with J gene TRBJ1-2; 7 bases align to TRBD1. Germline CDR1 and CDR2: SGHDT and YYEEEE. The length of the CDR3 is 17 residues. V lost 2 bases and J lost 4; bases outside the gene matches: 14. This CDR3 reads CASSFPTGSGNVYGYTF. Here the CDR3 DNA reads TGTGCCAGCAGCTTTCCGACAGGGAGTGGGAACGTCTATGGCTACACCTTC.

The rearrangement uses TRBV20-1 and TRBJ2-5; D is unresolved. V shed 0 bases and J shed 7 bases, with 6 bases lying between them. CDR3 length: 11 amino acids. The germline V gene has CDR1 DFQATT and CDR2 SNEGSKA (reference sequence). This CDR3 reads CSARDGWTQYF. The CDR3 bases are TGCAGTGCTAGAGACGGTTGGACCCAGTACTTC.

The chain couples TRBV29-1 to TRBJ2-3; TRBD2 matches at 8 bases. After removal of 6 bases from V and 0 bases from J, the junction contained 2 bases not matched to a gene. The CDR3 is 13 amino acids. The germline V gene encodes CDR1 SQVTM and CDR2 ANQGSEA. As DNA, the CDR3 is TGCAGCGTGCGGGGGGTTAGCACAGATACGCAGTATTTT. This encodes CSVRGVSTDTQYF.

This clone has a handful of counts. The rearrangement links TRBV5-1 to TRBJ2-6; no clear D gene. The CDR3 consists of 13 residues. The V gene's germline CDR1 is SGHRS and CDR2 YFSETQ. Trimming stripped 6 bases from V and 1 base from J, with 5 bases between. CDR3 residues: CASKESGANVLTF. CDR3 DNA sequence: TGCGCCAGCAAAGAGTCTGGGGCCAACGTCCTGACTTTC.

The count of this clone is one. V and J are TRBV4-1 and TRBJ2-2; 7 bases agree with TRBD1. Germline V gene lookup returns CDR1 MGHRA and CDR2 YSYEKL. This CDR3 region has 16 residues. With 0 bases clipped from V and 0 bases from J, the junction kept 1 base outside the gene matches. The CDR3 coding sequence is TGCGCCAGCAGCCAAGAGCAGGGGGCGAACACCGGGGAGCTGTTTTTT. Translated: CASSQEQGANTGELFF.

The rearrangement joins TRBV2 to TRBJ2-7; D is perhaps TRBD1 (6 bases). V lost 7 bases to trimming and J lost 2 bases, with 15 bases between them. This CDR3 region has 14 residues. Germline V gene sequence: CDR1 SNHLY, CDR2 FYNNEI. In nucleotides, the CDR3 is TGTGCCAGCAACGAGGACAGTGGGCCCTACGAGCAGTACTTC. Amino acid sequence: CASNEDSGPYEQYF.

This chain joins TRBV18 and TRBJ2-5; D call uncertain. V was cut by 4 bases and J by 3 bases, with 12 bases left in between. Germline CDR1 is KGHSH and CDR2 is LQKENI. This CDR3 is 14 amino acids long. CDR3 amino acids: CASSRSSAKETQYF. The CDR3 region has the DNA TGTGCCAGCTCACGATCCTCGGCAAAAGAGACCCAGTACTTC.

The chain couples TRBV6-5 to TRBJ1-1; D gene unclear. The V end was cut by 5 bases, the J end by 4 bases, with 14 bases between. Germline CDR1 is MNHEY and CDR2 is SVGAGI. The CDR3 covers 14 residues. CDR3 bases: TGTGCCAGCAGTCGACTCTACCTGGGCACTGAAGCTTTCTTT. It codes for CASSRLYLGTEAFF.

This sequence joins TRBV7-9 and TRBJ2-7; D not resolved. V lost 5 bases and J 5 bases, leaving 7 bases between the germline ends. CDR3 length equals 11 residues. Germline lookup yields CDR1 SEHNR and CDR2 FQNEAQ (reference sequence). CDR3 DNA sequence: TGTGCCAGCAGCATCACTAACGAGCAGTACTTC. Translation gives CASSITNEQYF.

Here the CDR3 reads CASQRTGDEQFF. Here the CDR3 DNA reads TGTGCCTCTCAAAGGACTGGGGATGAGCAGTTCTTC. The chain joins TRBV30 to TRBJ2-1, with a tentative D call TRBD2 (5 bases). With 7 bases removed from V and 8 bases from J, the gap between germline ends came to 15 bases. Germline V gene data show CDR1 as GTSNPN and CDR2 as SVGIG (reference sequence). The length of the CDR3 is 12 residues.

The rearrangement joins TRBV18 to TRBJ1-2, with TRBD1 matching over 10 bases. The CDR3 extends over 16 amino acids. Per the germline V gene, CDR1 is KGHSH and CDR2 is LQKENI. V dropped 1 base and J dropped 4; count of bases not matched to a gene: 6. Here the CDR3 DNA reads TGTGCCAGCTCACCACTTCGGGACAGGGGAAGCTATGGCTACACCTTC. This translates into CASSPLRDRGSYGYTF.

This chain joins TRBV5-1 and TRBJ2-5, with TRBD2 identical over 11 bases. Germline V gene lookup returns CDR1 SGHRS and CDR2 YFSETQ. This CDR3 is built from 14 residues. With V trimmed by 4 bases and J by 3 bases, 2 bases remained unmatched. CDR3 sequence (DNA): TGCGCCAGCAGCCCGACTAGCGGGGAAGAGACCCAGTACTTC. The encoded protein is CASSPTSGEETQYF.